Below, 8 T cell receptor beta chains from the same sample are listed, as sequenced in a study of CD8 T cells in ankylosing spondylitis. TCRdb re-derived calls from the 5' RACE reads in MiXCR, one entry per CDR3 protein. The table has 200,000 to 250,000 distinct CDR3 sequences, about 10% seen once. Sequenced: blood, either unsorted or a sorted T cell fraction (not recorded which). These TCRs come from a male donor with ankylosing spondylitis or in good health (not recorded which).

This clonotype has only a few counts. The CDR3 spells CASRYQETQYF. Written as DNA, the CDR3 is TGTGCCAGCAGATACCAAGAGACCCAGTACTTC. The rearrangement joins TRBV2 to TRBJ2-5; the D is unclear. This CDR3 has 11 amino acids. Trimming removed 6 bases at V and 0 bases at J, with 2 bases between. Germline-derived CDR1 and CDR2 are SNHLY and FYNNEI.

The V gene is TRBV20-1, the J gene TRBJ2-1, with TRBD2 matching over 11 bases. CDR3 size: 16 residues. Trimming removed 6 bases from V and 9 bases from J; junction bases left unmatched: 16. The germline gives CDR1 DFQATT, CDR2 SNEGSKA (reference sequence). The CDR3 here is CSAQRLAGTSRGEQFF. In DNA form, the CDR3 reads TGCAGTGCGCAAAGACTAGCGGGGACCTCAAGGGGTGAGCAGTTCTTC.

Many counts were recorded for this clonotype. The rearrangement uses TRBV24-1 and TRBJ1-6, with D possibly TRBD1 on 5 matching bases. The CDR3 has 18 residues. Germline assignment: CDR1 KGHDR and CDR2 SFDVKD. V dropped 6 bases and J dropped 0 bases, with 17 bases sitting between them. CDR3 region: CATSRPGQNRSYNSPLHF. The CDR3 nucleotides are TGTGCCACCAGTCGACCCGGACAAAACCGCTCCTATAATTCACCCCTCCACTTT.

For the CDR3, the DNA is TGTGCCAGCAGCTTCCGAGGGGCGCCGGGTACTGAAGCTTTCTTT. Translating it yields CASSFRGAPGTEAFF. This chain uses TRBV11-2 with TRBJ1-1, with D possibly matching TRBD1 (5 bases). The CDR3 consists of 15 residues. The germline CDR1 and CDR2 sequences are SGHAT and FQNNGV. The V and J ends lost 3 bases and 5 bases respectively, with 16 bases between them.

This clonotype showed up many times. V gene TRBV20-1 combines with J gene TRBJ2-1; 8 bases line up with TRBD2. The CDR3 covers 15 residues. The ends lost 3 bases at V and 8 bases at J; junction bases unmatched: 12. Germline values: CDR1 DFQATT, CDR2 SNEGSKA (reference sequence). CDR3 sequence reads: CSASPYGTRLYEQFF. DNA for the CDR3: TGCAGTGCTAGCCCCTACGGGACTAGGCTCTATGAGCAGTTCTTC.

This clonotype was picked up a small number of times. The rearrangement joins TRBV12-3 or TRBV12-4 to TRBJ2-7; 8 bases fit TRBD2. CDR3 size: 16 residues. Trimming took 2 bases from V and 2 from J; bases not matched to a gene: 8. CDR3 DNA: TGTGCCAGCAGTTTACGAGCGGGGGAAAGGACCTACGAGCAGTACTTC. Translating it yields CASSLRAGERTYEQYF.

This clonotype appeared many times. The chain carries TRBV5-1 and TRBJ1-1; no clear D gene. Germline V gene data show CDR1 as SGHRS and CDR2 as YFSETQ. Trimming took off 0 bases at V and 4 bases at J, with 13 bases between the two ends. The CDR3 sequence is 15 residues long. CDR3 sequence reads: CASSLAGVKGTEAFF. The CDR3 DNA is TGCGCCAGCAGCTTGGCTGGAGTGAAGGGCACTGAAGCTTTCTTT.

V gene TRBV5-1 combines with J gene TRBJ1-1, with D unresolved. This CDR3 is 14 amino acids long. CDR1 and CDR2 (germline): SGHRS, YFSETQ. The V and J ends lost 0 bases and 7 bases respectively, with 13 bases between them. The CDR3 DNA sequence: TGCGCCAGCAGCTTGGGAGGGCAGCTTGATGAAGCTTTCTTT. Its protein is CASSLGGQLDEAFF.